This T cell receptor (beta chain) was found in a study of T cell repertoires in cytomegalovirus infection (dated by TCRdb to 2018 to 2020). Regarding the complete study: The HLA type of each donor mattered for the analysis, because public TCR beta signatures pointed to carriage of CMV infection along with the matching HLA type.

This clonotype was seen a handful of times. The antigen this receptor binds is unknown. The DNA is left out, because the CDR3 cannot be placed on it with certainty; the CDR3 is given as TCRdb lists it. Instrument used: Illumina HiSeq 1500. The public reads were reprocessed in TCRdb via fastp at Q25 and MiXCR, keeping in-frame beta chains. One record per CDR3 amino acid sequence lists the most common genes and DNA. The sample contains about 140,000 distinct CDR3 sequences, about 6.1% of them found a single time. The biggest ten clones account for about 20% of the sample. Findings and caveats that apply to the study as a whole: The ex vivo response was dominated by HLA-C-restricted CMV-specific TCR beta clonotypes, and the single most frequent clonotype in two of eight donors was supplied by these HLA-C-restricted clonotypes. In both this cohort and an independent cohort of 350 to 400 donors, the cumulative frequency of public TCR beta family members distinguished carriers of CMV infection plus the relevant HLA type.

CDR3 length: 17 amino acids, cysteine to phenylalanine. CDR1 is given as GTSNPN and CDR2 as SVGIG, both from the germline V gene (reference sequence). This receptor chain uses TRBV30 and TRBJ1-3; TRBD1, the D gene given by the table, was not confirmed from the DNA. Sample: PBMCs. The origin of this receptor is a human donor in good health (CMV status not recorded). Some clones in this sample may be carry-over from other donors' samples. The CDR3 corresponds to CAWSVRARVFSGNTIYF.